This entry describes one T cell receptor (beta chain). This sample is drawn from a study of OX40 agonist ivuxolimab in advanced cancers. Sequencing used immunoSEQ multiplex PCR; TCRdb keeps in-frame clones, though not all of them. Of about 22,000 clones listed, approximately 85% are singletons. The trim removed 2 bases at V and 2 bases at J, leaving 1 base unmatched. This CDR3 is 14 amino acids long. The germline V gene encodes CDR1 SGDLS and CDR2 YYNGEE. The genes are TRBV9 and TRBJ1-5; 7 positions match TRBD1. The source material was CD4+ or CD8+ T cells sorted from blood, sampled in a trial of the OX40 agonist ivuxolimab. The sequence was collected from an adult with an advanced solid tumor such as melanoma, head and neck, liver or kidney cancer. The CDR3 is CASSVGTGNQPQHF. The CDR3 bases are TGTGCCAGCAGCGTGGGGACAGGCAATCAGCCCCAGCATTTT.